These 17 T cell receptor beta chains share one sample of origin, sequenced in a study of spatial heterogeneity in lung cancer. MiXCR, applied by TCRdb to the 5' RACE reads, yields one record per CDR3 protein. The sample carries about 36,000 distinct CDR3 sequences, over 6.5% recorded once. Specified time point: blood at routine non-recurrence follow-up after resection. The material was PBMCs, obtained at follow-up. Receptors were obtained from a male donor with early-stage non-small cell lung cancer.

In this sample, this clonotype turned up many times. The gene calls are TRBV19 and TRBJ2-1, with TRBD2 as a possible D gene (6 bases). The V gene lost 1 base and the J gene lost 0 bases, with 16 bases spanning the gap. Germline V lookup: CDR1 LNHDA, CDR2 SQIVND (reference sequence). This CDR3 comprises 18 residues. The CDR3 protein is CASSIGILAMSSYNEQFF. The CDR3 DNA sequence: TGTGCCAGTAGTATAGGTATACTAGCCATGAGCTCCTACAATGAGCAGTTCTTC. Full variable domain (rest looked up from reference TRBV19 and TRBJ2-1): DGGITQSPKYLFRKEGQNVTLSCEQNLNHDAMYWYRQDPGQGLRLIYYSQIVNDFQKGDIAEGYSVSREKKESFPLTVTSAQKNPTAFYLCASSIGILAMSSYNEQFFGPGTRLTVL.

This clonotype was seen repeatedly, ten times or more. The chain couples TRBV7-9 to TRBJ2-1; D may correspond to TRBD1 or TRBD2 (5 bases each). The CDR3 contains 15 residues. Germline loops: CDR1 SEHNR, CDR2 FQNEAQ (reference sequence). Trimming pared 0 bases from V and 5 bases from J, leaving 11 bases between. The CDR3 is CASSLALGRNNEQFF. The CDR3 nucleotides read TGTGCCAGCAGCTTAGCGCTGGGACGGAACAATGAGCAGTTCTTC.

This clonotype was observed many times. V is TRBV5-1 and J is TRBJ2-3; 7 nucleotides align to TRBD2. The CDR3 is 15 residues long. Germline loops: CDR1 SGHRS, CDR2 YFSETQ. With 4 bases clipped from V and 5 bases from J, the junction kept 10 bases outside the gene matches. This CDR3 reads CASSQSGRGKDTQYF. CDR3 bases: TGCGCCAGCAGCCAGTCGGGGCGGGGGAAAGATACGCAGTATTTT.

This clonotype was detected only a few times. The J gene is TRBJ2-5, the V gene TRBV27; 11 nucleotides line up with TRBD2. CDR1 is MNHEY and CDR2 is SMNVEV in the germline V gene (reference sequence). Trimming took 3 bases from V and 2 from J; bases not matched to a gene: 5. The CDR3 covers 16 residues. The CDR3 loop is CASSFGLAGGQETQYF. Here the CDR3 DNA reads TGTGCCAGCAGTTTTGGGCTAGCGGGGGGACAAGAGACCCAGTACTTC.

The chain links TRBV5-6 to TRBJ2-7; 7 nucleotides align to TRBD1. V trimming: 1 base; J trimming: 6 bases; junction bases outside the gene matches: 10. Germline CDR1 reads SGHDT; CDR2 reads YYEEEE. The CDR3 has 15 amino acids. CDR3 protein: CASSLTGASFAEQYF. The CDR3 region has the DNA TGTGCCAGCAGCTTGACAGGGGCATCCTTCGCCGAGCAGTACTTC.

This clonotype showed up many times. CDR3 DNA sequence: TGTGCCAGCAGCTTAGCGACGAACACTGAAGCTTTCTTT. Encoded protein: CASSLATNTEAFF. The chain couples TRBV7-6 to TRBJ1-1, with D uncertain. Germline CDR1 and CDR2: SGHVS and FNYEAQ. The CDR3 extends over 13 amino acids. Trimming shortened V by 0 bases and J by 1 base, and 3 bases separated the two germline ends.

This clonotype was detected ten times or more. The chain combines TRBV3-1 with TRBJ1-2; 9 bases map to TRBD1. V gave up 5 bases and J gave up 0 bases; unmatched junction bases: 4. CDR1 is LGHDT, CDR2 YNNKEL, per germline (reference sequence). The CDR3 sequence is 15 residues long. CDR3 in DNA: TGTGCCAGCAGCAACGGACAGGGGTCTAACTATGGCTACACCTTC. Its protein product is CASSNGQGSNYGYTF.

Many counts were recorded for this clonotype. Here the CDR3 DNA reads TGTGCCAGCTCACCAAGCGGGGGGCTTGAGCAGTTCTTC. This translates into CASSPSGGLEQFF. The genes are TRBV18 and TRBJ2-1; 9 nucleotides agree with TRBD2. Germline loops: CDR1 KGHSH, CDR2 LQKENI. The CDR3 consists of 13 residues. With 2 bases clipped from V and 9 bases from J, the junction kept 2 bases outside the gene matches.

The table lists this clonotype with many counts. The rearrangement uses TRBV5-1 and TRBJ2-2; D is perhaps TRBD1 (6 bases). The CDR3 has 16 amino acids. From germline, CDR1 is SGHRS and CDR2 YFSETQ. Trimming took 3 bases from V and 2 from J, leaving 14 bases between them. CDR3 residues: CASSSRGTLNTGELFF. In nucleotides, the CDR3 is TGCGCCAGCAGCTCACGTGGGACACTCAACACCGGGGAGCTGTTTTTT. The variable domain in full, completed from reference TRBV5-1 and TRBJ2-2, reads KAGVTQTPRYLIKTRGQQVTLSCSPISGHRSVSWYQQTPGQGLQFLFEYFSETQRNKGNFPGRFSGRQFSNSRSEMNVSTLELGDSALYLCASSSRGTLNTGELFFGEGSRLTVL.

In this sample, this clonotype turned up a few times. The J gene is TRBJ1-6, the V gene TRBV6-5; D might be TRBD1 (6 bases). The germline gives CDR1 MNHEY, CDR2 SVGAGI. V dropped 8 bases and J dropped 6 bases, with 8 bases sitting between them. This CDR3 contains 12 residues. The CDR3 DNA reads as TGTGCCAGCTCGGACAGTAATTCACCCCTCCACTTT. This gives the protein CASSDSNSPLHF.

In its sample, this clonotype was seen many times. This chain connects TRBV6-2 or TRBV6-3 to TRBJ2-1, with 7 bases that match TRBD1. This CDR3 has 17 residues. The germline V gene has CDR1 MNHEY and CDR2 SVGEGT. V lost 6 bases to trimming and J lost 3 bases; unmatched junction nucleotides: 14. The CDR3 sequence is CASSTFTKGTDYNEQFF. For the CDR3, the DNA is TGTGCCAGCAGCACCTTTACGAAGGGGACAGACTACAATGAGCAGTTCTTC.

This chain uses TRBV29-1 with TRBJ1-5; D perhaps matches TRBD1 (6 bases). This CDR3 is built from 15 residues. The V gene lost 2 bases and the J gene lost 5 bases, with 16 bases spanning the gap. Germline values: CDR1 SQVTM, CDR2 ANQGSEA. The CDR3 DNA reads TGCAGCGTTGAACGGCAGGGGAGGCTTTATCAGCCCCAGCATTTT. Translating it yields CSVERQGRLYQPQHF.

This clonotype was recorded many times. V usage is TRBV21-1 and J usage is TRBJ2-7; TRBD1, the table's D call, was not compared with the DNA. TRBV21-1 is a pseudogene locus. CDR3 length: 18 residues. The CDR3 loop is CATREGQGAPSPSYEQYF. CDR3 in DNA: TGTGCCACCCGGGAAGGACAGGGGGCCCCCTCCCCCTCCTACGAGCAGTACTTC.

This clonotype has a count of ten or more. The rearrangement joins TRBV6-5 to TRBJ2-7; the match to TRBD2 covers 8 bases. The CDR3 is made up of 14 amino acids. V was pared by 8 bases and J by 2 bases, with 8 bases of the junction left unmatched. The germline CDR1 and CDR2 sequences are MNHEY and SVGAGI. The CDR3 spells CASRRAGGPYEQYF. For the CDR3, the DNA is TGTGCCAGCCGGCGGGCGGGGGGACCCTACGAGCAGTACTTC.

This clonotype was detected many times. The chain combines TRBV7-2 with TRBJ2-3; 10 bases align to TRBD2. The CDR3 contains 15 residues. The V gene end was trimmed by 1 base and the J gene end by 5 bases; junction bases not matched to a gene: 3. The germline V gene encodes CDR1 SGHTA and CDR2 FQGNSA. CDR3: CASSLGLAGVDTQYF. The CDR3 DNA reads as TGTGCCAGCAGCTTAGGGCTAGCGGGGGTAGATACGCAGTATTTT. The whole variable domain, remainder taken from reference TRBV7-2 and TRBJ2-3, is GAGVSQSPSNKVTEKGKDVELRCDPISGHTALYWYRQSLGQGLEFLIYFQGNSAPDKSGLPSDRFSAERTGGSVSTLTIQRTQQEDSAVYLCASSLGLAGVDTQYFGPGTRLTVL.

The chain joins TRBV29-1 to TRBJ1-3; D is perhaps TRBD1 (5 bases). Germline V gene data show CDR1 as SQVTM and CDR2 as ANQGSEA. Trimming took off 3 bases at V and 0 bases at J, with 9 bases between the two ends. The CDR3 length is 14 residues. The CDR3 spells CSVERQNSGNTIYF. CDR3 nucleotides: TGCAGCGTTGAGAGACAGAACTCTGGAAACACCATATATTTT. Looking up the rest from reference TRBV29-1 and TRBJ1-3 gives the full variable domain: SAVISQKPSRDICQRGTSLTIQCQVDSQVTMMFWYRQQPGQSLTLIATANQGSEATYESGFVIDKFPISRPNLTFSTLTVSNMSPEDSSIYLCSVERQNSGNTIYFGEGSWLTVV.

In its sample, this clonotype was seen a few times. The rearrangement links TRBV30 to TRBJ1-5; D might be TRBD1 (5 bases). Between the trimmed V and J ends, which lost 3 bases and 0 bases, there was a span of 12 bases. Germline V CDR1 and CDR2: GTSNPN, SVGIG (reference sequence). The CDR3 has 15 amino acids. CDR3: CAWRRGLNSNQPQHF. CDR3 nucleotides: TGTGCCTGGAGGAGGGGACTGAATAGCAATCAGCCCCAGCATTTT.